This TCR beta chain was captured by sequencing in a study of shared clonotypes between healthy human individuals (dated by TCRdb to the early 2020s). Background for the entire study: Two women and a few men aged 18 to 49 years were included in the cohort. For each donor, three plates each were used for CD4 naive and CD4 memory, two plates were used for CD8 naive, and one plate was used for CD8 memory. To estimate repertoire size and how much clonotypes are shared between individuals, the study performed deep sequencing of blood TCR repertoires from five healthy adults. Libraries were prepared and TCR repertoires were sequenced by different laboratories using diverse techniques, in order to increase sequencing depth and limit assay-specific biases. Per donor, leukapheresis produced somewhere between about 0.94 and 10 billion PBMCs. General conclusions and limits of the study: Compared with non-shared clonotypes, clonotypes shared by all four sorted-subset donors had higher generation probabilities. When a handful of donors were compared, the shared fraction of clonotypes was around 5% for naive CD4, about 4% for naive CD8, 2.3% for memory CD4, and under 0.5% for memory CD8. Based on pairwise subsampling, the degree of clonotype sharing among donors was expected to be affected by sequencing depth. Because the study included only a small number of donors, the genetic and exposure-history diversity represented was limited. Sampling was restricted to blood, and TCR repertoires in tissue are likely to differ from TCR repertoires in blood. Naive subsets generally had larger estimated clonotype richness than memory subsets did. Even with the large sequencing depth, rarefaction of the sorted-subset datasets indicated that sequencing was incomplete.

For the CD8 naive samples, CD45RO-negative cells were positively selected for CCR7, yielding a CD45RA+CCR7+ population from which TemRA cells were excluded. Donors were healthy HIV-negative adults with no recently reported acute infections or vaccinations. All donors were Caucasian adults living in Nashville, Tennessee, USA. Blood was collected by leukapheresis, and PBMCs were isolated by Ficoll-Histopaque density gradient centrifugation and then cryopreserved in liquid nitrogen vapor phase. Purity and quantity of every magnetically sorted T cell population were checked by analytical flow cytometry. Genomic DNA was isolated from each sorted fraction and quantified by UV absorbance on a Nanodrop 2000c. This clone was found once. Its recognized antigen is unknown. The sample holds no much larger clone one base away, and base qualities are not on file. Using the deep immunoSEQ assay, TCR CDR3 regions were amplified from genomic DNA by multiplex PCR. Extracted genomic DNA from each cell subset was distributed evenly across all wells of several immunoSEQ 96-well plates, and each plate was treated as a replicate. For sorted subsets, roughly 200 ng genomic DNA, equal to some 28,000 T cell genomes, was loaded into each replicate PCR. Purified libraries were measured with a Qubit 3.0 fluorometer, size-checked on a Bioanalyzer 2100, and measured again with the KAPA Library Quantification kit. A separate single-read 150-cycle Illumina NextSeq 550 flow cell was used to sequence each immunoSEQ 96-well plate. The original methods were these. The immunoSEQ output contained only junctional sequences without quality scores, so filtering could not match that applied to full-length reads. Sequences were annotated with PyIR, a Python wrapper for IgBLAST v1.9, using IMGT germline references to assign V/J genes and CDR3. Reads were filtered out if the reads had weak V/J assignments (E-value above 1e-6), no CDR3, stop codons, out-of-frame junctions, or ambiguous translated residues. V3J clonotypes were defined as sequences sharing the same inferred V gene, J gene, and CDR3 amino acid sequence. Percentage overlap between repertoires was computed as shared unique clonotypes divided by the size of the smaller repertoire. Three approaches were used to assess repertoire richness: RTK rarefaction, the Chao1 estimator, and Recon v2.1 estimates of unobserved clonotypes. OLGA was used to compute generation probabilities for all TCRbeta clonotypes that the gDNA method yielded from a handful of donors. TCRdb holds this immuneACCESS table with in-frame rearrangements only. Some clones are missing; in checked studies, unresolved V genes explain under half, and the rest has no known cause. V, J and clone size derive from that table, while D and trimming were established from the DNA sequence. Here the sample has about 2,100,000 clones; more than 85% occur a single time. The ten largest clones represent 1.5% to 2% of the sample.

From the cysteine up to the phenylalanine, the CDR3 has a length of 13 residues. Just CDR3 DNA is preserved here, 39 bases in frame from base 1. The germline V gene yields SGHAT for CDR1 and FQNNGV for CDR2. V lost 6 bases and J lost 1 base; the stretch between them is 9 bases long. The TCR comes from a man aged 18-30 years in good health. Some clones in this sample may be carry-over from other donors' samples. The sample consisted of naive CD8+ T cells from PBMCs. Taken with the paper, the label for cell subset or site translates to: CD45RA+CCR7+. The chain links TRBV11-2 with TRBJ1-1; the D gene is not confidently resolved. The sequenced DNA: TGTGCCAGCAGGGTCTGGAAGAACACTGAAGCTTTCTTT. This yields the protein CASRVWKNTEAFF.